This is a list of T cell receptor beta chains from one sample in a study of beta chain features in type 1 diabetes. Assay used: immunoSEQ multiplex PCR; TCRdb lists only in-frame clones, some missing. The sample carries under 250,000 clones, about 15% recorded once. Sequencing input: naive CD4+ T cells from blood. All receptors come from a man aged 30 to 45 with type 1 diabetes. Both conserved end residues are part of each CDR3. The D gene is left open where the match is weak. Rows may omit the clone size; those that give it use once, few, many or a size class.

TRBV29-1	14	few	TRBJ2-3	TRBD2	CSVRVAGSTDTQYF	TGCAGCGTTCGTGTAGCGGGTAGCACAGATACGCAGTATTTT
TRBV2	16	.	TRBJ1-4	.	CASRREAGHSNEKLFF	TGTGCCAGCAGGCGGGAGGCGGGCCATAGTAATGAAAAACTGTTTTTT
TRBV18	15	.	TRBJ1-1	TRBD1	CASSPPQGGGTEAFF	TGTGCCAGCTCACCGCCCCAGGGGGGAGGCACTGAAGCTTTCTTT
TRBV2	14	.	TRBJ1-6	.	CASSEGPRNSPLHF	TGTGCCAGCAGTGAGGGCCCTCGGAATTCACCCCTCCACTTT
TRBV7-9	12	.	TRBJ2-3	.	CASSLSSDTQYF	TGTGCCAGCAGCCTGTCCTCAGATACGCAGTATTTT
TRBV25-1	16	few	TRBJ1-6	.	CASSDPGVLSNSPLHF	TGTGCCAGCAGTGATCCCGGAGTTCTCTCTAATTCACCCCTCCACTTT
TRBV30	13	.	TRBJ2-5	.	CAWNHGDQETQYF	TGTGCCTGGAACCACGGGGACCAAGAGACCCAGTACTTC
TRBV6-5	14	few	TRBJ1-2	TRBD1	CASTTGQGARGYTF	TGTGCCAGCACCACCGGACAGGGGGCCCGTGGCTACACCTTC
TRBV6-5	15	.	TRBJ2-4	.	CASSYADSARNIQYF	TGTGCCAGCAGTTACGCGGACAGCGCACGGAACATTCAGTACTTC
TRBV29-1	14	.	TRBJ2-1	TRBD2	CSVRAGGSYNEQFF	TGCAGCGTTCGGGCGGGAGGGTCCTACAATGAGCAGTTCTTC
TRBV30	17	.	TRBJ2-7	TRBD2	CAWSFRLAGSYSYEQYF	TGTGCCTGGAGTTTCCGACTAGCGGGGAGTTATAGCTACGAGCAGTACTTC
TRBV7-9	13	few	TRBJ1-5	.	CASRGDGNQPQHF	TGTGCCAGCAGGGGAGACGGCAATCAGCCCCAGCATTTT
TRBV9	14	few	TRBJ1-2	TRBD1	CASSSGQLTYGYTF	TGTGCCAGCAGTTCGGGACAGCTTACCTATGGCTACACCTTC
TRBV18	13	.	TRBJ1-1	.	CASSPGLNTEAFF	TGTGCCAGCTCACCCGGGTTGAACACTGAAGCTTTCTTT
TRBV30	12	.	TRBJ1-2	.	CAWNEARGGYTF	TGTGCCTGGAACGAGGCTCGCGGGGGCTACACCTTC
TRBV5-1	12	.	TRBJ2-7	.	CASSDSTYEQYF	TGCGCCAGCAGCGACAGTACCTACGAGCAGTACTTC
TRBV10-3	13	few	TRBJ1-2	.	CAISPGGAYGYTF	TGTGCCATCAGCCCGGGGGGAGCCTATGGCTACACCTTC
TRBV6-1	13	few	TRBJ1-1	.	CASIVEALTEAFF	TGTGCCAGCATTGTGGAGGCGCTCACTGAAGCTTTCTTT
TRBV9	16	.	TRBJ2-2	.	CASSDRGSSNTGELFF	TGTGCCAGCAGCGACCGGGGGTCCTCGAACACCGGGGAGCTGTTTTTT
TRBV7-2	18	few	TRBJ1-1	.	CASSLGSPGTLWSTEAFF	TGTGCCAGCAGCTTAGGGTCCCCCGGGACATTATGGAGCACTGAAGCTTTCTTT
TRBV30	13	.	TRBJ1-2	.	CAWSQRQNYGYTF	TGTGCCTGGAGTCAGAGACAGAACTATGGCTACACCTTC
TRBV5-1	16	.	TRBJ2-1	TRBD1	CASSLGRDRVINEQFF	TGCGCCAGCAGCTTGGGCCGGGACAGGGTGATCAATGAGCAGTTCTTC
TRBV2	20	.	TRBJ2-3	.	CASSDNPTEQRWSGTDTQYF	TGTGCCAGCAGTGACAACCCCACCGAGCAGAGGTGGTCAGGCACAGATACGCAGTATTTT
TRBV6-5	16	.	TRBJ1-3	TRBD1	CASSYSDRAGGNTIYF	TGTGCCAGCAGTTACTCCGACAGGGCTGGCGGAAACACCATATATTTT
TRBV9	17	few	TRBJ2-1	TRBD2	CASSVVLAGGRYNEQFF	TGTGCCAGCAGCGTAGTCCTAGCGGGGGGTCGCTACAATGAGCAGTTCTTC
TRBV23-1	15	few	TRBJ2-7	.	CASSHLTESSYEQYF	TGCGCCAGCAGTCACCTGACAGAGAGCTCCTACGAGCAGTACTTC
TRBV6-1	14	once	TRBJ2-3	.	CASSRTILLDTQYF	TGTGCCAGCAGTAGGACAATCCTCTTGGATACGCAGTATTTT
TRBV28	14	.	TRBJ1-2	TRBD1	CASSLGQGWYGYTF	TGTGCCAGCAGTTTAGGACAGGGGTGGTATGGCTACACCTTC
TRBV18	13	.	TRBJ2-1	.	CASSLTSNNEQFF	TGTGCCAGCTCACTAACTAGTAACAATGAGCAGTTCTTC
TRBV5-6	12	.	TRBJ2-3	.	CASSQNTDTQYF	TGTGCCAGCAGCCAAAACACAGATACGCAGTATTTT
TRBV11-2	15	few	TRBJ1-1	TRBD1	CASSLGGQLQAEAFF	TGTGCCAGCAGCTTAGGGGGACAGCTTCAGGCTGAAGCTTTCTTT
TRBV5-6	17	.	TRBJ2-7	TRBD2	CASSLARLAGLSYEQYF	TGTGCCAGCAGCTTGGCTAGACTAGCGGGACTCTCCTACGAGCAGTACTTC